The clone carrying this T cell receptor beta chain is termed medium-sized (0.01 to 0.1%). The gene names given are mouse names. The sequenced fragment ends 1 residue before the CDR3 boundary, so the rest is inferred from the germline J gene. The CDR3 extends over 13 amino acids. After removal of 6 bases from V and 7 bases from J, the junction contained 5 bases not matched to a gene. Per the germline V gene, CDR1 is KGHPV and CDR2 is FQNQEV (reference sequence). Produced via immunoSEQ multiplex PCR; TCRdb's table is partial and in-frame only. This table has roughly 8,000 clones, around 33% appearing once. Time point noted: mouse harvest day 14 after allogeneic transplant. The graft held 10^6 splenic CD5+ T cells and 10^7 T-cell-depleted bone marrow cells. The data were taken from a study of tissue T cells after allogeneic stem cell transplantation.

The specimen sequenced was skin. This chain uses TRBV26 with TRBJ1-4, with 7 bases matching TRBD1. This receptor was obtained from a female BALB/c mouse given C57BL/6 T cells with graft-versus-host disease after an allogeneic hematopoietic cell transplant. CDR3: CASRPDRAERLFF. The CDR3 bases that were read are TGTGCCAGCAGACCCGACAGGGCCGAAAGATTATTT.